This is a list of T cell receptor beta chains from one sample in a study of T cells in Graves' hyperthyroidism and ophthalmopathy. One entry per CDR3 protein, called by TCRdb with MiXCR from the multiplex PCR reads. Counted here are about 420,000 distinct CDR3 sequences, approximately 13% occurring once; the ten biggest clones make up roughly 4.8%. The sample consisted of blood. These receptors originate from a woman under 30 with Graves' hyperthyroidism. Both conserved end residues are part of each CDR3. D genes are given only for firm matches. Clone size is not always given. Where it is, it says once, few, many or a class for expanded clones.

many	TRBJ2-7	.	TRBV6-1	CASSEGQQASYEQYF	TGTGCCAGCAGTGAAGGTCAGCAAGCCTCCTACGAGCAGTACTTC
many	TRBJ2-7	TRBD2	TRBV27	CASSLLTAGGPYEQYF	TGTGCCAGCAGTTTATTAACAGCGGGAGGCCCTTACGAGCAGTACTTC
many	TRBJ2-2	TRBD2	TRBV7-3	CASSLTGSGRSRELFF	TGTGCCAGCAGCTTAACGGGTAGCGGGAGATCTCGGGAGCTGTTTTTT
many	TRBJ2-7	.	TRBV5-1	CASSWVLAWGYEQYF	TGCGCCAGCAGCTGGGTCCTAGCGTGGGGCTACGAGCAGTACTTC
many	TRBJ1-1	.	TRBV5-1	CASSLGQGSNTEAFF	TGCGCCAGCAGCTTGGGGCAGGGGTCGAACACTGAAGCTTTCTTT
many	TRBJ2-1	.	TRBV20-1	CSATGRERLDEQFF	TGCAGTGCTACCGGCCGGGAGCGTTTGGATGAGCAGTTCTTC
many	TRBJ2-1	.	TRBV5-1	CASSPWAGPPEPFF	TGCGCCAGCAGTCCTTGGGCGGGCCCCCCAGAGCCGTTCTTC
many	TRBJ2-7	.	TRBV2	CASSEPGNPTYEQYF	TGTGCCAGCAGTGAACCCGGGAATCCTACCTACGAGCAGTACTTC
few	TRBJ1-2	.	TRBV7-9	CASSSGLIGYGYTF	TGTGCCAGCAGCTCGGGACTTATCGGCTATGGCTACACCTTC
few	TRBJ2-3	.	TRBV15	CATRDSGIRGDTQYF	TGTGCCACCCGAGATTCGGGAATCCGCGGAGATACGCAGTATTTT
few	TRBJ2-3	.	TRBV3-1	CASSPRVGVHSTDTQYF	TGTGCCAGCAGCCCGCGGGTGGGCGTCCATAGCACAGATACGCAGTATTTT
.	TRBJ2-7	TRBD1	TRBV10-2	CASTDRARLYEQYF	TGCGCCAGCACAGACAGGGCCAGACTTTACGAGCAGTACTTC
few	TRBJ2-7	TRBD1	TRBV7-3	CASSLTGTGNWGQYF	TGTGCCAGCAGCCTCACCGGGACAGGGAACTGGGGGCAGTACTTC
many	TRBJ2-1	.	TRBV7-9	CASSLRHNEQFF	TGTGCCAGCAGCTTAAGACACAATGAGCAGTTCTTC
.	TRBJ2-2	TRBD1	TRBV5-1	CASAKPTGAGELFF	TGCGCCAGCGCCAAACCGACAGGGGCCGGGGAGCTGTTTTTT
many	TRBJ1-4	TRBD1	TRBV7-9	CASSLYRGTMATTNEKLFF	TGTGCCAGCAGCTTATACAGGGGTACAATGGCAACAACTAATGAAAAACTGTTTTTT
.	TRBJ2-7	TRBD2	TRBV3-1	CASSPGLAGGRYEQYF	TGTGCCAGCAGCCCAGGACTAGCGGGAGGTCGCTACGAGCAGTACTTC
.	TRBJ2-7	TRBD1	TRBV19	CASRGTAYEQYF	TGTGCCAGTAGAGGGACAGCCTACGAGCAGTACTTC
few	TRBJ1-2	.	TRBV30	CASPGDNYGYTF	TGTGCCTCCCCGGGGGATAACTATGGCTACACCTTC
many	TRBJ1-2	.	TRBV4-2	CASSPGRGKAVYGYTF	TGTGCCAGCAGCCCCGGGAGAGGGAAAGCGGTCTATGGCTACACCTTC
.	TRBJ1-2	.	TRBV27	CASSLRSDNYGYTF	TGTGCCAGCAGTTTACGATCCGATAACTATGGCTACACCTTC
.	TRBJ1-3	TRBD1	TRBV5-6	CASSPRTGSNTIYF	TGTGCCAGCAGCCCTCGGACAGGGAGTAACACCATATATTTT
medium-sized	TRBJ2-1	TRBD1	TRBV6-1	CASICNGTGGSEQFF	TGTGCCAGCATATGCAACGGGACAGGGGGATCTGAGCAGTTCTTC
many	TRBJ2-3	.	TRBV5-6	CASSLGAEADTQYF	TGTGCCAGCAGCTTAGGGGCAGAGGCAGATACGCAGTATTTT
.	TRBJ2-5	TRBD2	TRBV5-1	CASSRREYETQYF	TGCGCCAGCTCTAGGCGGGAGTACGAGACCCAGTACTTC
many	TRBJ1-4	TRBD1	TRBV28	CASRRTGEQKLFF	TGTGCCAGCAGGAGGACAGGGGAGCAAAAACTGTTTTTT
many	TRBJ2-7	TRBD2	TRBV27	CASKPSGSSYEQYF	TGTGCCAGCAAACCTAGCGGGAGCTCCTACGAGCAGTACTTC
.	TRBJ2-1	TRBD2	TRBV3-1	CASSQVLLAGGSEQFF	TGTGCCAGCAGCCAAGTGTTACTAGCGGGAGGATCCGAGCAGTTCTTC
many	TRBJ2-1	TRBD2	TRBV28	CASSPPGGGNEQFF	TGTGCCAGCAGCCCCCCCGGCGGGGGTAATGAGCAGTTCTTC
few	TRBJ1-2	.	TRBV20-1	CSAPVWVETKTGSGGYTF	TGCAGTGCTCCTGTTTGGGTAGAAACCAAAACAGGGTCGGGTGGCTACACCTTC
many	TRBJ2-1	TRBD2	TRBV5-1	CASSLVPSGISSYNEQFF	TGCGCCAGCAGCTTGGTTCCTAGCGGGATCTCCTCCTACAATGAGCAGTTCTTC
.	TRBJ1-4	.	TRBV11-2	CASSQEANEKLFF	TGTGCCAGCTCCCAGGAGGCTAATGAAAAACTGTTTTTT
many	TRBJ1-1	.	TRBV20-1	CSARDPGIPEAFF	TGCAGTGCTAGAGATCCTGGGATTCCTGAAGCTTTCTTT
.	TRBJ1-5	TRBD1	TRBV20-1	CSARSGTGGSQPQHF	TGCAGTGCTAGATCCGGGACAGGGGGCTCTCAGCCCCAGCATTTT
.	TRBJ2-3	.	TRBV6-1	CASSAGTRTDTQYF	TGTGCCAGCAGTGCGGGGACCCGCACAGATACGCAGTATTTT
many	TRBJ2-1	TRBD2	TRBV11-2	CASSSAGTSGFRSYNEQFF	TGTGCCAGCAGCTCGGCCGGGACTAGCGGGTTCCGCTCCTACAATGAGCAGTTCTTC
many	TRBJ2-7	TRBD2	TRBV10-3	CAISPGLVYEQYF	TGTGCCATCTCACCGGGACTAGTGTACGAGCAGTACTTC
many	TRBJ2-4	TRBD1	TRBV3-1	CASSHTRQGTKNIQYF	TGTGCCAGCAGCCACACACGACAGGGAACCAAAAACATTCAGTACTTC
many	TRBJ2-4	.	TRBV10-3	CAISVGGSKNIQYF	TGTGCCATCAGTGTGGGTGGCTCCAAAAACATTCAGTACTTC
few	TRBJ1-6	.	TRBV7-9	CASSLRDENNSPLHF	TGTGCCAGCAGCTTAAGGGACGAAAATAATTCACCCCTCCACTTT
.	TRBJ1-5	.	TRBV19	CASHSNVGGVNQPQHF	TGTGCCAGTCACTCCAACGTAGGGGGAGTCAATCAGCCCCAGCATTTT
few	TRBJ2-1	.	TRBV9	CASSAPLYNEQFF	TGTGCCAGCAGCGCCCCTTTATACAATGAGCAGTTCTTC